The rows below give T cell receptor beta chains drawn from one sample of a study of T cells in tumors and immune-related adverse events. Sequenced by immunoSEQ multiplex PCR; TCRdb stores in-frame clones only, minus some. Of around 10,000 clones listed, 92% were seen once; the top ten hold 1.5%. Material: lymph node tissue, obtained from a patient treated with anti-PD-1 therapy. These receptors originate from a female donor with metastatic renal cell carcinoma. CDR3s leave out the opening cysteine and the closing phenylalanine or tryptophan. Fields, in order: J gene, CDR3 length, V gene, CDR3 protein.

J: TRBJ2-1; length: 11; V: TRBV9; CDR3: ASSSRDYNEQF
J: TRBJ1-5; length: 12; V: TRBV6-1; CDR3: ASRRTGHTQPQH
J: TRBJ1-4; length: 12; V: TRBV7-2; CDR3: ASSFDRGSEKLF
J: TRBJ2-7; length: 16; V: TRBV9; CDR3: ASSHGENHATSEYEQY
J: TRBJ1-5; length: 13; V: TRBV7-9; CDR3: ASSLGWQGDQPQH
J: TRBJ1-1; length: 12; V: TRBV7-9; CDR3: ASSLLGARTEAF
J: TRBJ1-3; length: 11; V: TRBV19; CDR3: ASTGFSGNTIY
J: TRBJ2-3; length: 16; V: TRBV7-8; CDR3: ASSLDTRQGYSTDTQY
J: TRBJ2-5; length: 13; V: TRBV5-5; CDR3: ASSTGRGPRETQY
J: TRBJ1-1; length: 14; V: TRBV6-5; CDR3: ASSYDRGNMNTEAF
J: TRBJ2-3; length: 18; V: TRBV19; CDR3: ASSKIPSTLARVFTDTQY
J: TRBJ2-3; length: 13; V: TRBV5-1; CDR3: ASSSGGGSTDTQY
J: NA; length: 13; V: TRBV11-3; CDR3: ASSYPGRGVYEQY
J: TRBJ2-5; length: 14; V: TRBV5-1; CDR3: ASSLGTSGSAETQY
J: TRBJ1-1; length: 13; V: TRBV6-5; CDR3: ASSSPRQGSTEAF
J: TRBJ1-2; length: 9; V: TRBV20-1; CDR3: SAPRGYGYT
J: TRBJ1-4; length: 13; V: TRBV6-5; CDR3: ASTPKGFNNEKLF
J: TRBJ1-1; length: 13; V: TRBV23-1; CDR3: ASSHRQGVRAEAF
J: TRBJ2-7; length: 11; V: TRBV2; CDR3: ASTIGHTYEQY
J: TRBJ2-7; length: 11; V: TRBV10-3; CDR3: AISELTGIEQY
J: TRBJ1-5; length: 11; V: TRBV29-1; CDR3: SASGGRNQPQH
J: TRBJ2-7; length: 9; V: TRBV28; CDR3: ASSRGYEQY
J: TRBJ2-1; length: 14; V: TRBV19; CDR3: ASRGSTSGNYNEQF
J: TRBJ2-3; length: 11; V: TRBV6-4; CDR3: ASSDSVLDTQY
J: TRBJ1-2; length: 11; V: TRBV30; CDR3: AWSPADTHGYT
J: TRBJ2-3; length: 13; V: TRBV5-1; CDR3: ASSLADRVTDTQY
J: TRBJ1-1; length: 13; V: TRBV5-4; CDR3: ASSTQRAGATEAF
J: TRBJ1-1; length: 11; V: TRBV29-1; CDR3: SGRGGLNTEAF
J: TRBJ2-1; length: 14; V: TRBV11-3; CDR3: ASSPTSGRAFNEQF
J: TRBJ2-5; length: 12; V: TRBV9; CDR3: ASSVWGGSETQY
J: TRBJ2-6; length: 16; V: TRBV4-2; CDR3: ASSRLPGRVAGANVLT
J: TRBJ2-3; length: 13; V: TRBV4-2; CDR3: ASSQAAGGTDTQY
J: TRBJ2-5; length: 13; V: TRBV14; CDR3: ASSQQRTPQETQY
J: TRBJ2-7; length: 11; V: TRBV30; CDR3: AWSTYPGAEQY
J: TRBJ2-4; length: 13; V: TRBV4-2; CDR3: ASSQGDRVYDIQY
J: TRBJ2-3; length: 12; V: TRBV27; CDR3: ASSFSQMGDTQY
J: TRBJ1-2; length: 12; V: TRBV6-5; CDR3: ASSYSNSNYGYT
J: TRBJ1-5; length: 13; V: TRBV6-1; CDR3: ASSELWNSNQPQH
J: TRBJ2-3; length: 15; V: TRBV15; CDR3: ATSREARRGGVDTQY
J: TRBJ2-7; length: 12; V: TRBV4-1; CDR3: ASSLTGPLDEQY
J: TRBJ2-7; length: 11; V: TRBV15; CDR3: ATSRDTGYEQY